These 27 T cell receptor beta chains were sequenced from one sample in a study of blood T cell repertoires in COVID-19 (dated by TCRdb to the early 2020s). The library relied on the immunoSEQ multiplex PCR assay. TCRdb stores this immuneACCESS table with in-frame sequences only. Part of the clones is absent; in the studies checked, under half of the shortfall reflects unresolved V genes, and no reason is known for the rest. The sample table contains about 270,000 clones; only one count was recorded for approximately 87% of them. The ten largest account for about 2.5% of the sample. Sequenced: peripheral blood. The receptors were sampled from a woman aged 50 to 65 with acute or convalescent COVID-19.

This clone came up a few times. The chain carries TRBV6-5 and TRBJ2-3; no definite D call. Trimming left V 6 bases short and J 1 base short, with 8 bases between. This CDR3 region has 13 residues. Germline lookup yields CDR1 MNHEY and CDR2 SVGAGI. The CDR3 protein is CASSRARTDTQYF. CDR3 in DNA: TGTGCCAGCAGCCGAGCCCGCACAGATACGCAGTATTTT.

The V call is TRBV9, the J call TRBJ1-2; D might be TRBD1 (5 bases). Germline V gene sequence: CDR1 SGDLS, CDR2 YYNGEE. This CDR3 has 15 residues. Trimming cost V 0 bases and J 4 bases, with 13 bases left between them. The CDR3 loop reads CASSVGQGSFYGYTF. CDR3 nucleotide sequence: TGTGCCAGCAGCGTAGGGCAGGGAAGCTTCTATGGCTACACCTTC. Using reference TRBV9 and TRBJ1-2 for the parts outside the CDR3, the full variable domain is DSGVTQTPKHLITATGQRVTLRCSPRSGDLSVYWYQQSLDQGLQFLIQYYNGEERAKGNILERFSAQQFPDLHSELNLSSLELGDSALYFCASSVGQGSFYGYTFGSGTRLTVV.

This chain connects TRBV5-4 to TRBJ2-3; 8 bases map to TRBD2. V shed 1 base and J 0 bases; nucleotides not matched to a gene: 7. Per germline, CDR1 SGHNT and CDR2 YYREEE (reference sequence). This CDR3 comprises 17 residues. As DNA, the CDR3 is TGTGCCAGCAGCTTGCTTAGCGGGACCGGAAGCACAGATACGCAGTATTTT. It translates to CASSLLSGTGSTDTQYF.

V is TRBV6-2 or TRBV6-3 and J is TRBJ1-2; perhaps TRBD1 as D (6 bases). The CDR3 loop spans 14 amino acids. Trimming removed 5 bases from V and 3 bases from J, with 13 bases in between. Germline assignment: CDR1 MNHEY and CDR2 SVGEGT. The CDR3 spells CASSKTGFHYGYTF. CDR3 DNA: TGTGCCAGCAGTAAAACAGGGTTTCACTATGGCTACACCTTC.

The V gene is TRBV28, the J gene TRBJ2-7, with D possibly TRBD2 on 6 matching bases. CDR3 length: 15 amino acids. Trimming took off 4 bases at V and 2 bases at J, with 15 bases between the two ends. CDR1 and CDR2 from the germline V gene are MDHEN and SYDVKM. CDR3 loop: CASSSPSSGPYEQYF. The CDR3 DNA reads TGTGCCAGCAGTTCTCCGTCCAGCGGGCCCTACGAGCAGTACTTC.

This chain links TRBV9 with TRBJ2-7; 9 nucleotides match TRBD1. Germline lookup yields CDR1 SGDLS and CDR2 YYNGEE. The length of the CDR3 is 16 residues. J gave up 6 bases and V 3 bases, and 13 bases lay outside the gene matches. CDR3 nucleotides: TGTGCCAGCAGCGCCGATCCGGGACAGGGAGGTTCCGAGCAGTACTTC. Amino acid sequence: CASSADPGQGGSEQYF.

CDR3 region: CASSLDGPGLADNEQFF. DNA of the CDR3: TGCGCCAGCAGCTTGGACGGACCGGGACTAGCGGACAATGAGCAGTTCTTC. The rearrangement uses TRBV5-1 and TRBJ2-1; TRBD2 aligns across 11 bases. Trimming cost V 0 bases and J 5 bases; bases outside gene matches: 7. CDR1 SGHRS and CDR2 YFSETQ come from the germline V gene. CDR3 length: 17 amino acids.

This chain uses TRBV5-5 with TRBJ1-5; 11 bases are shared with TRBD1. CDR3 length equals 17 residues. The ends lost 4 bases at V and 5 bases at J; junction bases unmatched: 11. Germline assignment: CDR1 SGHKS and CDR2 YYEKEE (reference sequence). The CDR3 sequence: CASSIRTGGEGDQPQHF. The CDR3 coding sequence is TGTGCCAGCAGCATAAGGACAGGGGGCGAAGGAGATCAGCCCCAGCATTTT.

The chain is built from TRBV7-2 and TRBJ1-2; D may be TRBD1 (5 bases). The CDR3 sequence is 14 residues long. Germline V gene data show CDR1 as SGHTA and CDR2 as FQGNSA. Trimming cost V 3 bases and J 4 bases, with 12 bases left between them. CDR3 nucleotides: TGTGCCAGCAGCTTGACAGTAATTTCCTATGGCTACACCTTC. It translates to CASSLTVISYGYTF.

The chain uses TRBV5-5 and TRBJ2-5; 7 bases line up with TRBD1. The CDR3 length is 14 residues. The germline gives CDR1 SGHKS, CDR2 YYEKEE (reference sequence). The V segment lost 7 bases and the J segment 3 bases; nucleotides outside the gene matches: 9. The DNA of the CDR3 is TGTGCCAGCGCCCCGGGACAGTCTAAAGAGACCCAGTACTTC. Amino acid sequence: CASAPGQSKETQYF.

The count of this clone is one. J is TRBJ2-2 and V is TRBV7-2; possible D gene TRBD2, 6 bases. V was pared by 5 bases and J by 3 bases, with 13 bases between. Germline V gene sequence: CDR1 SGHTA, CDR2 FQGNSA. CDR3 length: 15 residues. CDR3 protein: CASSPHGSHTGELFF. CDR3 bases: TGTGCCAGCAGCCCACACGGGAGTCACACCGGGGAGCTGTTTTTT.

This rearrangement joins TRBV18 to TRBJ2-2, with D tentatively TRBD2 (5 bases). V lost 4 bases and J lost 4, with 7 bases in between. Germline assignment: CDR1 KGHSH and CDR2 LQKENI. The CDR3 spans 13 residues. The DNA of the CDR3 is TGTGCCAGCTCACTCACTAGCACCGGGGAGCTGTTTTTT. Its protein is CASSLTSTGELFF.

This clone was seen just once. Here the CDR3 reads CASSLGTANTEAFF. CDR3 in DNA: TGTGCCAGCAGTTTAGGGACAGCGAACACTGAAGCTTTCTTT. The chain is built from TRBV28 and TRBJ1-1; 7 nucleotides agree with TRBD1. The CDR3 is made up of 14 amino acids. Trimming took 2 bases from V and 1 from J; bases not matched to a gene: 1. Germline values: CDR1 MDHEN, CDR2 SYDVKM.

The chain is built from TRBV20-1 and TRBJ1-4, with 8 nucleotides matching TRBD1. The CDR3 runs to 14 residues. V lost 3 bases and J lost 7; bases outside the gene matches: 7. CDR1 DFQATT and CDR2 SNEGSKA come from the germline V gene (reference sequence). The chain's CDR3 is CSASPGQGREKLFF. Written as DNA, the CDR3 is TGCAGTGCTAGTCCCGGACAGGGACGTGAAAAACTGTTTTTT.

The chain carries TRBV7-9 and TRBJ1-6, with a weak D call TRBD1 (6 bases). The CDR3 extends over 15 amino acids. V lost 5 bases and J 8 bases, leaving 16 bases between the germline ends. Germline V gene sequence: CDR1 SEHNR, CDR2 FQNEAQ (reference sequence). This CDR3 reads CASSTGNIPYSPLHF. For the CDR3, the DNA is TGTGCCAGCAGCACAGGGAACATCCCCTATTCACCCCTCCACTTT.

The chain links TRBV19 to TRBJ2-7, with 7 positions matching TRBD1. Trimming removed 5 bases from V and 1 base from J; junction bases left unmatched: 5. Germline lookup yields CDR1 LNHDA and CDR2 SQIVND (reference sequence). There are 14 residues in the CDR3. This chain's CDR3 is CASSLGTESYEQYF. CDR3 sequence (DNA): TGTGCCAGTAGTTTGGGGACAGAATCCTACGAGCAGTACTTC.

CDR3: CASSGGVDNEQFF. In DNA, the CDR3 is TGCGCCAGCAGCGGCGGAGTGGACAATGAGCAGTTCTTC. The rearrangement uses TRBV5-1 and TRBJ2-1, with D unclear. Germline CDR1 is SGHRS and CDR2 is YFSETQ. Trimming took 4 bases from V and 5 from J, leaving 10 bases between them. CDR3 length: 13 amino acids.

The gene calls are TRBV24-1 and TRBJ2-3; maybe TRBD2 (6 bases). The CDR3 sequence is 12 residues long. Germline loops: CDR1 KGHDR, CDR2 SFDVKD. The ends were cut back, 5 bases at V and 4 bases at J, with 6 bases in the middle. Here the CDR3 reads CATSGGADTQYF. CDR3 bases: TGTGCCACCAGTGGGGGGGCAGATACGCAGTATTTT.

J is TRBJ2-1 and V is TRBV7-8; D unclear. Germline V gene lookup returns CDR1 SGHVS and CDR2 FQNEAQ. The CDR3 contains 11 residues. V dropped 7 bases and J dropped 4 bases, with 5 bases sitting between them. CDR3 loop: CASTIYNEQFF. For the CDR3, the DNA is TGTGCCAGCACCATTTACAATGAGCAGTTCTTC.

The rearrangement links TRBV27 to TRBJ2-7; the match to TRBD1 covers 7 bases. This CDR3 spans 14 amino acids. V shed 0 bases and J 4 bases; nucleotides not matched to a gene: 3. CDR1 is MNHEY, CDR2 SMNVEV, per germline (reference sequence). The CDR3 DNA is TGTGCCAGCAGTTTATCGACAGGGCAGTACGAGCAGTACTTC. Its translation: CASSLSTGQYEQYF.

V usage is TRBV18 and J usage is TRBJ1-5, with TRBD1 matching over 8 bases. Trimming removed 3 bases from V and 5 bases from J; junction bases left unmatched: 3. Germline lookup yields CDR1 KGHSH and CDR2 LQKENI. The CDR3 covers 14 residues. The CDR3 loop reads CASSPTGGDQPQHF. The DNA of the CDR3 is TGTGCCAGCTCACCTACAGGGGGTGATCAGCCCCAGCATTTT.

The gene calls are TRBV5-1 and TRBJ2-1, with 10 bases lining up with TRBD2. Per germline, CDR1 SGHRS and CDR2 YFSETQ. The length of the CDR3 is 15 residues. The junction had 3 bases not matched to a gene; V was cut back by 0 bases and J by 6 bases. The CDR3 DNA reads as TGCGCCAGCAGCTTGGAAGCGGGAGGGTTCAATGAGCAGTTCTTC. Translated: CASSLEAGGFNEQFF.

The rearrangement uses TRBV2 and TRBJ2-7; TRBD2 agrees at 8 bases. The CDR3 sequence is 14 residues long. The ends lost 6 bases at V and 2 bases at J; junction bases unmatched: 6. The germline CDR1 and CDR2 sequences are SNHLY and FYNNEI. The CDR3 DNA sequence: TGTGCCAGCAGCGGGGTAGCGGGACCCTACGAGCAGTACTTC. This translates into CASSGVAGPYEQYF.

The genes are TRBV7-3 and TRBJ2-3; 7 bases are shared with TRBD1. Germline V CDR1 and CDR2: SGHTA, FQGTGA. CDR3 length equals 14 residues. The junction had 3 bases not matched to a gene; V was cut back by 6 bases and J by 0 bases. This chain's CDR3 is CASSLTGSTDTQYF. CDR3 nucleotide sequence: TGTGCCAGCAGTCTGACAGGGAGCACAGATACGCAGTATTTT.

V gene TRBV29-1 combines with J gene TRBJ2-7; 9 bases are shared with TRBD1. The V gene's germline CDR1 is SQVTM and CDR2 ANQGSEA. The CDR3 extends over 15 amino acids. Trimming removed 0 bases from V and 2 bases from J; junction bases left unmatched: 5. The CDR3: CSVEDGTGWTYEQYF. In DNA, the CDR3 is TGCAGCGTTGAAGACGGGACAGGGTGGACCTACGAGCAGTACTTC.

The rearrangement joins TRBV23-1 to TRBJ2-7, with D tentatively TRBD2 (5 bases). TRBV23-1 carries the ORF label, with uncertain function. The CDR3 has 15 amino acids. Trimming took off 1 base at V and 2 bases at J, with 12 bases between the two ends. The CDR3 loop reads CASSQWGDGAYEQYF. CDR3 DNA: TGCGCCAGCAGTCAATGGGGAGACGGCGCCTACGAGCAGTACTTC.

The chain combines TRBV19 with TRBJ2-5, with a possible D match to TRBD1 (5 bases). This CDR3 has 14 residues. V was clipped by 6 bases and J by 2 bases, with 13 bases between them. Germline V gene data show CDR1 as LNHDA and CDR2 as SQIVND (reference sequence). The CDR3 DNA is TGTGCCAGTAGGTTTATTGGGGCACAAGAGACCCAGTACTTC. Protein product: CASRFIGAQETQYF. Filled out from reference TRBV19 and TRBJ2-5, the complete variable domain reads DGGITQSPKYLFRKEGQNVTLSCEQNLNHDAMYWYRQDPGQGLRLIYYSQIVNDFQKGDIAEGYSVSREKKESFPLTVTSAQKNPTAFYLCASRFIGAQETQYFGPGTRLLVL.